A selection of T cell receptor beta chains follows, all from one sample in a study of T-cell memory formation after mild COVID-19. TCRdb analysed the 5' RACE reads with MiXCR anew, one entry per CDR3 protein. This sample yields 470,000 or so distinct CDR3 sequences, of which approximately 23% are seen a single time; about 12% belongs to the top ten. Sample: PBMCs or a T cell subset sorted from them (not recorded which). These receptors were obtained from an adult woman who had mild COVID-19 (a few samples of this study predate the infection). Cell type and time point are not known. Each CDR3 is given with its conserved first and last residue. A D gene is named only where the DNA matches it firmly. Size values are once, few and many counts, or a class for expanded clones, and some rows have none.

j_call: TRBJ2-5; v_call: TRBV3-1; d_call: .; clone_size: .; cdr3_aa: CASSPSLPQETQYF; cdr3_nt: TGTGCCAGCAGCCCCTCCCTGCCCCAAGAGACCCAGTACTTC
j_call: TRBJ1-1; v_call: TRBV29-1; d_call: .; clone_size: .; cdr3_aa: CSVEEGLNTEAFF; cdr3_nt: TGCAGCGTTGAGGAGGGGCTGAACACTGAAGCTTTCTTT
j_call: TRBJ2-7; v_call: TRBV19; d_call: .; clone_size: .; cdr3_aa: CASRGAYEQYF; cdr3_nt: TGTGCCAGTAGAGGGGCGTACGAGCAGTACTTC
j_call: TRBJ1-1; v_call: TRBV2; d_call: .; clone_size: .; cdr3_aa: CASSEAVRNTEAFF; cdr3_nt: TGTGCCAGCAGTGAAGCGGTACGGAACACTGAAGCTTTCTTT
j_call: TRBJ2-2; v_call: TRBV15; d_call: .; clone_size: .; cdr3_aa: CATSRDVQTGELFF; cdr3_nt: TGTGCCACCAGCAGAGATGTACAAACCGGGGAGCTGTTTTTT
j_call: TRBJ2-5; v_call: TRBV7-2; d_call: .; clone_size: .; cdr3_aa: CASSLADWRETQYF; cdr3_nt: TGTGCCAGCAGCTTGGCGGATTGGCGGGAGACCCAGTACTTC
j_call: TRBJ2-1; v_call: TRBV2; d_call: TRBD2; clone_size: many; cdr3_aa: CASRRTSGNEQFF; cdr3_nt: TGTGCCAGCAGACGGACTAGCGGCAATGAGCAGTTCTTC
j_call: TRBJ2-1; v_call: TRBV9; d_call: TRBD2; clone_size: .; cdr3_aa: CASSLRSDGTSGSYNEQFF; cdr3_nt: TGTGCCAGCAGCCTTCGTAGTGATGGGACTAGCGGGTCCTACAATGAGCAGTTCTTC
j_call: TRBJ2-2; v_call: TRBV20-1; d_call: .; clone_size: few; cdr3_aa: CSAPIPGIGELFF; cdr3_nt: TGCAGTGCCCCAATCCCAGGGATCGGGGAGCTGTTTTTT
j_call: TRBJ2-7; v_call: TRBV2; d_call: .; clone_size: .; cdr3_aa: CASTFSSYEQYF; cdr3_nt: TGTGCCAGCACCTTCTCGTCCTACGAGCAGTACTTC
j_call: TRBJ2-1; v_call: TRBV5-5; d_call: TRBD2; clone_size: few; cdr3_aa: CASSLRLALSSYNEQFF; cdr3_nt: TGTGCCAGCAGCTTGAGACTAGCGCTTAGCTCCTACAATGAGCAGTTCTTC
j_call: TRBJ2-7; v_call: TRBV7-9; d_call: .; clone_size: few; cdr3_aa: CASSLAPRTHEQYF; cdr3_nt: TGTGCCAGCAGCTTAGCGCCCAGGACGCACGAGCAGTACTTC
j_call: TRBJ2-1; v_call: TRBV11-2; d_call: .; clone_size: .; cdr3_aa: CALGAPFYNEQFF; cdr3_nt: TGTGCCCTCGGAGCTCCGTTCTACAATGAGCAGTTCTTC
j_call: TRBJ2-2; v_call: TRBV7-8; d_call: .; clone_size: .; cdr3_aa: CASSPGTGTPELFF; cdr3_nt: TGTGCCAGCAGCCCCGGTACCGGGACCCCGGAGCTGTTTTTT
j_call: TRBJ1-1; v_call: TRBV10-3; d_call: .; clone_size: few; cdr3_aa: CAIGEPANTEAFF; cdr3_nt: TGTGCCATCGGGGAGCCGGCGAACACTGAAGCTTTCTTT
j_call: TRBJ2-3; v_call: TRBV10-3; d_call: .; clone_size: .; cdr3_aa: CAISRVDQIQDTQYF; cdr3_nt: TGTGCCATCAGCCGAGTCGACCAGATCCAAGATACGCAGTATTTT
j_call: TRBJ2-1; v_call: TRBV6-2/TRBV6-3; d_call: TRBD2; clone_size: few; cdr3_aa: CASSYSTTGEDTSGPYNEQFF; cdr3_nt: TGTGCCAGCAGTTACTCAACGACAGGAGAGGATACTAGCGGGCCGTACAATGAGCAGTTCTTC
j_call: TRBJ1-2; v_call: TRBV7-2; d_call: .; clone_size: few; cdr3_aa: CASSQMRGTGSYGYTF; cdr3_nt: TGTGCCAGCAGCCAGATGCGGGGGACCGGTTCGTATGGCTACACCTTC